The present T cell receptor beta chain was sequenced within a study of T cell responses to AZD1222 COVID-19 vaccine. Study observations and caveats: Clonal diversity was possibly underestimated, and white British individuals and females predominated among donors. Baseline seropositives among AZD1222 recipients totaled only 5 or 6. Reports indicate that nearly half of spike-specific TCRs are directed at unmutated variant regions.

With respect to this clone: What it binds is not known.

Only in-frame clones appear in the TCRdb table, and some are missing; sequencing was by immunoSEQ multiplex PCR. The data hold approximately 190,000 clones, with around nine tenths observed a single time. CDR3 length: 14 amino acids. Germline values: CDR1 ENHRY, CDR2 SYGVKD. V lost 7 bases, J lost 1 base, and 6 bases stayed unmatched. This TCR came from an adult who received the MenACWY meningococcal vaccine as a control. The material sequenced was peripheral blood, taken 28 days after the second dose of the MenACWY control vaccine. The V gene is TRBV10-3, the J gene TRBJ2-7; 8 nucleotides align to TRBD2. The CDR3 is CAITPLAESYEQYF. The CDR3 DNA sequence: TGTGCCATCACCCCACTAGCGGAGTCCTACGAGCAGTACTTC.